Below, 10 T cell receptor beta chains from the same sample are listed, as sequenced in a study of Graves' ophthalmopathy and Graves' hyperthyroidism. As the template, RNA transcripts were used to amplify TCR beta CDR3 regions. An opening RT-PCR round employed HTBI primers and preceded a second-round multiplex PCR. Each CDR3 protein is one row after TCRdb ran MiXCR on the multiplex PCR reads. In the table there are some 400,000 distinct CDR3 sequences, around 20% of which are singletons. The specimen was peripheral blood. Every receptor here comes from a woman aged 18-29 years with Graves' ophthalmopathy.

This chain joins TRBV7-2 and TRBJ1-2; TRBD1 might be the D (5 bases). The CDR3 has 15 residues. The germline V gene encodes CDR1 SGHTA and CDR2 FQGNSA. With 5 bases removed from V and 4 bases from J, the gap between germline ends came to 17 bases. Here the CDR3 reads CASSEGPTIFYGYTF. The DNA for the CDR3 is TGTGCCAGCAGCGAGGGACCGACGATCTTCTATGGCTACACCTTC.

This clonotype was counted ten times or more. The chain links TRBV28 to TRBJ2-7, with TRBD2 matching 9 bases. Germline V lookup: CDR1 MDHEN, CDR2 SYDVKM. The CDR3 runs 16 residues. V lost 6 bases to trimming and J lost 2 bases; unmatched junction nucleotides: 11. CDR3 in DNA: TGTGCCAGCAGCCGACTAACTAGCGGGTCTACCTACGAGCAGTACTTC. This encodes CASSRLTSGSTYEQYF.

This clonotype was recorded at least ten times. The CDR3 loop is CATSRGEDSGRLNIQYF. CDR3 coding DNA: TGTGCCACCAGCAGAGGGGAGGATAGCGGGAGGTTAAACATTCAGTACTTC. The V call is TRBV15, the J call TRBJ2-4; 10 positions match TRBD2. The CDR3 is made up of 17 amino acids. From germline, CDR1 is LNHNV and CDR2 YYDKDF (reference sequence). With V trimmed by 1 base and J by 6 bases, 9 bases remained unmatched.

This clonotype was recorded at least ten times. This sequence joins TRBV20-1 and TRBJ2-7; D not resolved. CDR1 is DFQATT and CDR2 is SNEGSKA in the germline V gene (reference sequence). The CDR3 is made up of 13 amino acids. Trimming shortened V by 0 bases and J by 7 bases, and 13 bases separated the two germline ends. The CDR3 loop is CSARDDPKWEQYF. CDR3 DNA sequence: TGCAGTGCTAGAGATGACCCGAAGTGGGAGCAGTACTTC.

This clonotype was seen ten or more times. The chain combines TRBV7-3 with TRBJ2-3; 8 bases are a match to TRBD2. Germline V gives CDR1 SGHTA, CDR2 FQGTGA. This CDR3 has 15 residues. V lost 1 base, J lost 6 bases, and 6 bases stayed unmatched. The CDR3: CASSLIPGGLDTQYF. The CDR3 DNA sequence: TGTGCCAGCAGCTTAATCCCGGGGGGGTTGGATACGCAGTATTTT.

This rearrangement joins TRBV30 to TRBJ1-5; 7 bases line up with TRBD1. Trimming at V came to 3 bases and at J to 5 bases, leaving 4 bases not matched to a gene. Per the germline V gene, CDR1 is GTSNPN and CDR2 is SVGIG (reference sequence). CDR3 size: 13 residues. CDR3 sequence (DNA): TGTGCCTGGAGCGCAGGGGGTGATCAGCCCCAGCATTTT. Translating it yields CAWSAGGDQPQHF.

The sample holds many counts of this clonotype. This chain links TRBV6-5 with TRBJ1-1, with 8 bases fitting TRBD1. The CDR3 consists of 13 residues. Germline trimming cut 4 bases from V and 7 bases from J; bases unmatched to any gene: 5. Germline CDR1 MNHEY, CDR2 SVGAGI. The CDR3 is CASSSGTGREAFF. The CDR3, as DNA: TGTGCCAGCAGTTCTGGGACAGGCCGTGAAGCTTTCTTT.

The table lists this clonotype with many counts. This chain links TRBV20-1 with TRBJ1-1; the D is unclear. CDR1 and CDR2 (germline): DFQATT, SNEGSKA (reference sequence). The length of the CDR3 is 13 residues. V was pared by 3 bases and J by 4 bases, with 12 bases between. In DNA, the CDR3 is TGCAGTGCTAGTCCCGGGCAGAGCACTGAAGCTTTCTTT. Translating it yields CSASPGQSTEAFF.

In its sample, this clonotype was seen many times. CDR3 coding DNA: TGTGCCAGCAGCTTAGCCGACAGGGCCTCTTACTACGAGCAGTACTTC. Its protein is CASSLADRASYYEQYF. The chain uses TRBV7-2 and TRBJ2-7, with TRBD1 identical over 7 bases. V gave up 0 bases and J gave up 3 bases; unmatched junction bases: 8. The CDR3 spans 16 residues. Germline CDR1 is SGHTA and CDR2 is FQGNSA.

This clonotype was counted ten times or more. The gene calls are TRBV5-6 and TRBJ1-6; the D is unclear. This CDR3 contains 16 residues. The V gene lost 1 base and the J gene lost 7 bases, with 15 bases spanning the gap. CDR1 and CDR2 from the germline V gene are SGHDT and YYEEEE. The CDR3 is CASSLLGVAGNSPLHF. The CDR3 nucleotides are TGTGCCAGCAGCTTGCTCGGGGTCGCGGGCAATTCACCCCTCCACTTT.